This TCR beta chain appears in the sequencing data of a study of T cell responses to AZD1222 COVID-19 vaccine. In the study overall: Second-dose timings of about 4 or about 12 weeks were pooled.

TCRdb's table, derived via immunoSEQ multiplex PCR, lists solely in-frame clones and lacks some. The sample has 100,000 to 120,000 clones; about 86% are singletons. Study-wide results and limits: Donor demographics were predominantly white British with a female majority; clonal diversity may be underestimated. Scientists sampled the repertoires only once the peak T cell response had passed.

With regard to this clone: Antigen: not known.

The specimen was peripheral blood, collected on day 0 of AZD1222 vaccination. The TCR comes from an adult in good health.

The CDR3 sequence: CAWRPLGNEQYF. The CDR3 DNA is TGTGCCTGGAGGCCCCTGGGGAACGAGCAGTACTTC. This chain connects TRBV30 to TRBJ2-7; unclear D gene. Germline assignment: CDR1 GTSNPN and CDR2 SVGIG (reference sequence). There are 12 residues in the CDR3. Trimming shortened V by 3 bases and J by 5 bases, and 11 bases separated the two germline ends.